These 30 T cell receptor beta chains share one sample of origin, sequenced in a study of shared clonotypes between healthy human individuals. Measured with immunoSEQ multiplex PCR; TCRdb has only the in-frame clones, and not every one. The sample lists roughly 1.5 million clones; around 98% were seen once. Sequencing used naive CD4+ T cells sorted from blood. The sample's subset: CD45RA+ positively selected. Receptors originate from a man younger than 40 in good health.

This clone was found once. The gene calls are TRBV7-2 and TRBJ2-1; D unclear. V was clipped by 4 bases and J by 0 bases, with 16 bases between them. CDR1 and CDR2 (germline): SGHTA, FQGNSA. The CDR3 is 17 residues long. The CDR3 protein is CASSWNGGVSSYNEQFF. The CDR3 region has the DNA TGTGCCAGCAGCTGGAATGGCGGAGTTAGCTCCTACAATGAGCAGTTCTTC.

This clone was recorded only once. CDR3: CASFPRGTGAGELFF. The DNA of the CDR3 is TGTGCCAGCTTCCCGAGGGGAACCGGTGCCGGGGAGCTGTTTTTT. The rearrangement links TRBV27 to TRBJ2-2, with D possibly called TRBD1 or TRBD2 (5 bases each). The V gene's germline CDR1 is MNHEY and CDR2 SMNVEV (reference sequence). CDR3 length: 15 amino acids. V lost 8 bases and J 6 bases, leaving 19 bases between the germline ends.

This rearrangement joins TRBV7-9 to TRBJ2-5; the match to TRBD1 covers 8 bases. This CDR3 comprises 14 residues. Germline CDR1 and CDR2: SEHNR and FQNEAQ (reference sequence). Germline trimming cut 5 bases from V and 2 bases from J; bases unmatched to any gene: 4. CDR3 sequence: CASSIRQGQETQYF. In DNA, the CDR3 is TGTGCCAGCAGCATAAGACAGGGGCAAGAGACCCAGTACTTC.

The chain joins TRBV6-1 to TRBJ2-3; 11 nucleotides match TRBD2. Germline CDR1 reads MNHNS; CDR2 reads SASEGT. CDR3 length equals 14 residues. V shed 7 bases and J 4 bases; nucleotides not matched to a gene: 4. Written as DNA, the CDR3 is TGTGCCAGCAAACTAGCGGGAGAAGCAGATACGCAGTATTTT. Its protein is CASKLAGEADTQYF.

The V and J genes are TRBV7-2 and TRBJ1-4; 7 bases line up with TRBD1. Germline V gene lookup returns CDR1 SGHTA and CDR2 FQGNSA. With 1 base clipped from V and 2 bases from J, the junction kept 4 bases outside the gene matches. The CDR3 is 16 amino acids. CDR3 DNA: TGTGCCAGCAGCTTAGGGACAGGACAGACTAATGAAAAACTGTTTTTT. Its translation: CASSLGTGQTNEKLFF.

V gene TRBV7-9 combines with J gene TRBJ1-4; a possible D gene is TRBD1 (6 bases). This CDR3 region has 17 residues. Germline lookup yields CDR1 SEHNR and CDR2 FQNEAQ (reference sequence). V was trimmed by 6 bases and J by 7 bases, leaving 24 bases between them. The CDR3: CASSPTGGGRFREKLFF. CDR3 coding DNA: TGTGCCAGCAGTCCCACAGGAGGGGGGCGTTTTCGTGAAAAACTGTTTTTT.

The CDR3 loop is CASSLWGGLQGYEQYF. The CDR3 DNA sequence: TGTGCCAGCAGCTTATGGGGAGGGCTCCAGGGCTACGAGCAGTACTTC. The chain couples TRBV7-2 to TRBJ2-7, with 7 bases aligning to TRBD2. The germline gives CDR1 SGHTA, CDR2 FQGNSA. The CDR3 runs to 16 residues. V shed 2 bases and J 3 bases; nucleotides not matched to a gene: 10.

This chain connects TRBV5-1 to TRBJ1-4; 9 nucleotides line up with TRBD1. Trimming removed 4 bases from V and 7 bases from J; junction bases left unmatched: 5. CDR3 length: 14 residues. Per the germline V gene, CDR1 is SGHRS and CDR2 is YFSETQ. The CDR3 reads CASSETGGGEKLFF. The CDR3 DNA follows: TGCGCCAGCAGCGAGACAGGGGGTGGTGAAAAACTGTTTTTT.

This clone was observed a single time. V usage is TRBV25-1 and J usage is TRBJ2-2, with 8 bases matching TRBD1. Germline V lookup: CDR1 MGHDK, CDR2 SYGVNS. This CDR3 has 16 residues. V dropped 6 bases and J dropped 6; count of bases not matched to a gene: 12. The CDR3 nucleotides are TGTGCCAGCAGCCTCGAGAGGCAGGGGGCGGCCGGGGAGCTGTTTTTT. It specifies CASSLERQGAAGELFF.

This chain joins TRBV10-3 and TRBJ1-1; D gene unclear. Trimming took off 4 bases at V and 3 bases at J, with 9 bases between the two ends. This CDR3 has 13 residues. Germline V gene data show CDR1 as ENHRY and CDR2 as SYGVKD. CDR3 DNA sequence: TGTGCCATCAGTGGTAGGGAGGACACTGAAGCTTTCTTT. Its protein is CAISGREDTEAFF.

About this clone itself: Compared with germline, one end of the junction differs, possibly owing to a read error. This chain joins TRBV6-1 and TRBJ2-7; weak D call: TRBD1 (5 bases). CDR3 length: 11 amino acids. The germline gives CDR1 MNHNS, CDR2 SASEGT. The CDR3 reads CASSEMTARDF. In DNA form, the CDR3 reads TGTGCCAGCAGTGAAATGACGGCCAGGGACTTC.

This chain links TRBV11-2 with TRBJ1-4, with D possibly matching TRBD1 (5 bases). Germline CDR1 SGHAT, CDR2 FQNNGV. The CDR3 consists of 16 residues. V was trimmed by 4 bases and J by 3 bases, leaving 15 bases between them. This CDR3 is CASSSYIGDSNEKLFF. CDR3 coding DNA: TGTGCCAGCAGCTCATACATAGGGGACTCTAATGAAAAACTGTTTTTT.

The chain joins TRBV28 to TRBJ2-3; the D is unclear. Germline values: CDR1 MDHEN, CDR2 SYDVKM. The CDR3 length is 12 residues. The V gene lost 10 bases and the J gene lost 6 bases, with 14 bases spanning the gap. This CDR3 is CATNYSPDTQYF. In nucleotides, the CDR3 is TGTGCCACCAACTATAGCCCGGATACGCAGTATTTT.

The chain is built from TRBV25-1 and TRBJ2-3; D call uncertain. The CDR3 has 14 residues. Germline CDR1 reads MGHDK; CDR2 reads SYGVNS. V was cut by 3 bases and J by 2 bases, with 9 bases left in between. CDR3 region: CASSDVHNTDTQYF. CDR3 nucleotides: TGTGCCAGCAGTGACGTCCATAACACAGATACGCAGTATTTT.

The V and J genes are TRBV9 and TRBJ2-3; perhaps TRBD2 as D (6 bases). Trimming stripped 0 bases from V and 1 base from J, with 12 bases between. The CDR3 loop spans 16 amino acids. Germline V gives CDR1 SGDLS, CDR2 YYNGEE. DNA for the CDR3: TGTGCCAGCAGCGTAGCGGGACTCCCTCGCACAGATACGCAGTATTTT. Its translation is CASSVAGLPRTDTQYF.

V gene TRBV7-9 combines with J gene TRBJ1-4, with unresolved D. Trimming stripped 0 bases from V and 7 bases from J, with 9 bases between. The CDR3 covers 14 residues. Looked up from germline, CDR1 is SEHNR and CDR2 is FQNEAQ (reference sequence). The CDR3 reads CASSLASTAEKLFF. Here the CDR3 DNA reads TGTGCCAGCAGCTTAGCTAGTACAGCTGAAAAACTGTTTTTT.

The chain joins TRBV19 to TRBJ2-1, with D unresolved. Trimming stripped 5 bases from V and 9 bases from J, with 11 bases between. The germline V gene encodes CDR1 LNHDA and CDR2 SQIVND (reference sequence). This CDR3 has 12 amino acids. For the CDR3, the DNA is TGTGCCAGTAGTGTGGGAATCGGTGAGCAGTTCTTC. It specifies CASSVGIGEQFF.

This clone was recorded only once. The V call is TRBV4-1, the J call TRBJ1-2; the match to TRBD1 covers 12 bases. This CDR3 region has 15 residues. The V gene end was trimmed by 2 bases and the J gene end by 8 bases; junction bases not matched to a gene: 6. Germline values: CDR1 MGHRA, CDR2 YSYEKL. The CDR3 spells CASSQIRDRGRGYTF. As DNA, the CDR3 is TGCGCCAGCAGCCAAATCCGGGACAGGGGGCGGGGCTACACCTTC.

This clone was counted a single time. Other DNA sequences in this specimen translate into the identical CDR3. V gene TRBV2 combines with J gene TRBJ1-1, with TRBD1 identical over 7 bases. CDR1 and CDR2 (germline): SNHLY, FYNNEI. The CDR3 is 13 amino acids. With V trimmed by 4 bases and J by 5 bases, 4 bases remained unmatched. The chain's CDR3 is CASSGQGNTEAFF. DNA for the CDR3: TGTGCCAGCAGTGGACAGGGTAATACTGAAGCTTTCTTT. The variable domain in full, completed from reference TRBV2 and TRBJ1-1, reads EPEVTQTPSHQVTQMGQEVILRCVPISNHLYFYWYRQILGQKVEFLVSFYNNEISEKSEIFDDQFSVERPDGSNFTLKIRSTKLEDSAMYFCASSGQGNTEAFFGQGTRLTVV.

The V call is TRBV6-6, the J call TRBJ2-7; either TRBD1 or TRBD2 may supply D (5 bases each). Germline lookup yields CDR1 MNHNY and CDR2 SVGAGI (reference sequence). Trimming cost V 5 bases and J 5 bases, with 19 bases left between them. The CDR3 runs to 15 residues. The CDR3 here is CASSSPGRGRDEQYF. CDR3 sequence (DNA): TGTGCCAGCAGTAGTCCGGGACGGGGACGGGACGAGCAGTACTTC.

Remarks on this clone: Distinct nucleotide sequences in the sample also encode this CDR3. The chain couples TRBV5-1 to TRBJ2-5, with unresolved D. V was cut by 0 bases and J by 2 bases, with 2 bases left in between. CDR3 length: 12 residues. Germline V gives CDR1 SGHRS, CDR2 YFSETQ. The CDR3: CASSLGQETQYF. The DNA of the CDR3 is TGCGCCAGCAGCTTGGGACAAGAGACCCAGTACTTC. Looking up the rest from reference TRBV5-1 and TRBJ2-5 gives the full variable domain: KAGVTQTPRYLIKTRGQQVTLSCSPISGHRSVSWYQQTPGQGLQFLFEYFSETQRNKGNFPGRFSGRQFSNSRSEMNVSTLELGDSALYLCASSLGQETQYFGPGTRLLVL.

The chain has TRBV14 and TRBJ1-4, with 7 bases lining up with TRBD1. This CDR3 spans 16 amino acids. The trim removed 3 bases at V and 8 bases at J, leaving 12 bases unmatched. The germline V gene has CDR1 SGHDN and CDR2 FVKESK. As DNA, the CDR3 is TGTGCCAGCAGCCACCTCAAAAGGGGGCCAGGAGAAAAACTGTTTTTT. Its translation is CASSHLKRGPGEKLFF.

The chain carries TRBV7-9 and TRBJ2-5; 9 bases align to TRBD1. The CDR3 extends over 14 amino acids. Germline V CDR1 and CDR2: SEHNR, FQNEAQ (reference sequence). Germline trimming cut 5 bases from V and 5 bases from J; bases unmatched to any gene: 6. The CDR3 bases are TGTGCCAGCAGCCCTGGGACAGGGTGGGAGACCCAGTACTTC. Translation: CASSPGTGWETQYF.

As DNA, the CDR3 is TGTGCCAGCTCACCCGTTAGTGAAGGTCGGAATCAGCCCCAGCATTTT. It translates to CASSPVSEGRNQPQHF. This chain joins TRBV18 and TRBJ1-5; D gene unclear. Germline V gene sequence: CDR1 KGHSH, CDR2 LQKENI. Deletions cut 3 bases from V and 4 bases from J, with 16 bases between. The CDR3 length is 16 residues.

The gene calls are TRBV5-1 and TRBJ2-1; D possibly corresponds to TRBD1 (6 bases). The CDR3 length is 14 residues. Trimming stripped 3 bases from V and 3 bases from J, with 10 bases between. CDR1 and CDR2 (germline): SGHRS, YFSETQ. The CDR3 nucleotides are TGCGCCAGCAGCTCACAGGGCCGCTACAATGAGCAGTTCTTC. As protein: CASSSQGRYNEQFF.

The gene calls are TRBV7-2 and TRBJ2-2; D is unresolved. The CDR3 is made up of 14 amino acids. Germline CDR1 reads SGHTA; CDR2 reads FQGNSA. The V and J ends lost 5 bases and 9 bases respectively, with 16 bases between them. CDR3 DNA: TGTGCCAGCAGCACCACGGGCCCGGCTAGGGAGCTGTTTTTT. Translation: CASSTTGPARELFF. Full variable domain (outside the CDR3, taken from reference TRBV7-2 and TRBJ2-2): GAGVSQSPSNKVTEKGKDVELRCDPISGHTALYWYRQSLGQGLEFLIYFQGNSAPDKSGLPSDRFSAERTGGSVSTLTIQRTQQEDSAVYLCASSTTGPARELFFGEGSRLTVL.

On this clone itself: The same CDR3 also results from other DNA sequences found in this sample. This chain connects TRBV28 to TRBJ2-7; D is uncertain. The V end was cut by 3 bases, the J end by 3 bases, with 9 bases between. CDR1 MDHEN and CDR2 SYDVKM come from the germline V gene. The CDR3 is 13 residues long. The CDR3 sequence: CASSLLGRYEQYF. CDR3 coding DNA: TGTGCCAGCAGTTTGTTGGGTCGCTACGAGCAGTACTTC.

The chain links TRBV29-1 to TRBJ2-7; D gene ambiguous. Germline CDR1 SQVTM, CDR2 ANQGSEA. This CDR3 is 13 amino acids long. V was shortened by 1 base and J by 4 bases, with 11 bases between the two germline ends. The CDR3 coding sequence is TGCAGCGTTGAAGGTGGGTCCGGGTACGAGCAGTACTTC. Its protein is CSVEGGSGYEQYF.

On this clone: Other DNA sequences of this sample code for an identical CDR3. This chain connects TRBV9 to TRBJ1-1; D gene unclear. Germline V CDR1 and CDR2: SGDLS, YYNGEE. Deletions cut 0 bases from V and 1 base from J, with 7 bases between. The CDR3 totals 14 residues. CDR3 region: CASSVGRENTEAFF. The CDR3 DNA sequence: TGTGCCAGCAGCGTAGGCAGAGAGAACACTGAAGCTTTCTTT.

The chain recombines TRBV7-8 with TRBJ1-2, with D perhaps matching TRBD1 (5 bases). Germline-derived CDR1 and CDR2 are SGHVS and FQNEAQ. This CDR3 has 16 residues. Trimming removed 5 bases at V and 4 bases at J, with 20 bases between. Here the CDR3 DNA reads TGTGCCAGCAGCCCAGAGGCGACTGGAGGGACCTATGGCTACACCTTC. Amino acids: CASSPEATGGTYGYTF.